This T cell receptor (beta chain) was captured by sequencing in a study of shared clonotypes between healthy human individuals. Germline V gene lookup returns CDR1 MGHDK and CDR2 SYGVNS. The CDR3 consists of 17 residues. The trim removed 4 bases at V and 0 bases at J, leaving 7 bases unmatched. TCRdb's copy holds only in-frame clones and misses some; the assay was immunoSEQ multiplex PCR. This table holds 1,100,000 or so clones, more than 75% found once. This clone occurred once. V is TRBV25-1 and J is TRBJ2-7; TRBD2 matches 12 bases. The sequenced sample consisted of memory CD4+ T cells from PBMCs. The subset here: CD45RA-negative fraction. This TCR was sampled from a man younger than 30 in good health. Some clones in this sample may be carry-over from other donors' samples. CDR3 protein: CASSGRGLAGFSYEQYF. The DNA of the CDR3 is TGTGCCAGCAGTGGACGGGGACTAGCGGGCTTCTCCTACGAGCAGTACTTC.